This T cell receptor beta chain was sequenced for a study of vaccination and CD4 T cells after COVID-19. Specified treatment: 10-day PBMC culture with coronavirus spike peptide pools or control peptides (ViraFEST assay). Harvesting of the unexposed donor's CD4+ T cells predated the COVID-19 pandemic (2011-2018). In regard to this clonotype: Its antigen remains unidentified.

Scientists ran DNA taken from cultured CD4+ T cells through the Oncomine TCR Beta short-read assay for sequencing. Cultures of CD4+ T cells served as the source for extracting genomic DNA. MiXCR, applied by TCRdb to the PCR reads, yields one record per CDR3 protein. The sample contains approximately 11,000 distinct CDR3 sequences, about 30% of which appear only once. Material: CD4+ T cells from blood, cultured in vitro. This clonotype originated in a human donor in good health.

CDR3: CSASSPSPYEQYF. The CDR3 nucleotides read TGCAGTGCTAGTTCCCCGAGCCCCTACGAGCAGTACTTC. V and J are TRBV20-1 and TRBJ2-7, with D uncertain. V was pared by 3 bases and J by 2 bases, with 11 bases between. CDR1 is DFQATT, CDR2 SNEGSKA, per germline (reference sequence). CDR3 length: 13 residues.